This TCR beta chain emerged from a study of shared clonotypes between healthy human individuals. About the study: Plates per donor: three CD4 naive, three CD4 memory, two CD8 naive, one CD8 memory. Study findings and constraints: Naive subsets tended to show greater estimated richness than memory subsets.

For this clone: The antigen is unknown.

The CDR3 spans 13 residues. The V segment lost 3 bases and the J segment 4 bases; nucleotides outside the gene matches: 3. The germline gives CDR1 WSHSY, CDR2 SAAADI. Repertoires were generated with immunoSEQ multiplex PCR, while TCRdb's copy carries only in-frame clones and drops some. Of 1,500,000 or so clones listed, roughly 96% are singletons. Both subsets, CD45RA+ naive and CD45RA-negative memory, were split from the CD4+ cells. V is TRBV10-2 and J is TRBJ2-7, with 7 bases lining up with TRBD1. The sequence was obtained from a young man in good health. What was sequenced was naive CD4+ T cells sorted from blood. Subset given: CD45RA+ positively selected. The CDR3 sequence: CASSEKQGYEQYF. The DNA for the CDR3 is TGCGCCAGCAGTGAAAAACAGGGGTACGAGCAGTACTTC.